This is a list of T cell receptor beta chains from one sample in a study of T-cell reconstitution after alpha-beta-depleted transplantation in children. TCRdb itself ran the PCR reads through MiXCR, one entry per CDR3 protein. The sample shows fewer than 400,000 distinct CDR3 sequences, approximately 20% of them seen only once. The specimen was PBMCs, mostly from graft donor cells, collected 180 days after TCRalphabeta/CD19-depleted stem cell transplant. The receptors here all came from a male patient under 18 who had a stem cell transplant for acute lymphoblastic leukemia, so the T cells may come from the graft donor. Both conserved end residues are part of each CDR3. Each record gives: D gene, J gene, V gene, clone size, CDR3 protein, CDR3 DNA. The D gene is left open where the match is weak. Rows may omit the clone size; those that give it use once, few, many or a size class.

D: TRBD1; J: TRBJ2-1; V: TRBV5-1; size: few; CDR3: CASTHAGGVNNEQFF; DNA: TGCGCCAGCACCCATGCAGGGGGCGTGAACAATGAGCAGTTCTTC
D: NA; J: TRBJ1-1; V: TRBV27; size: NA; CDR3: CASSPTRQPEAFF; DNA: TGTGCCAGCAGTCCTACCCGACAACCTGAAGCTTTCTTT
D: TRBD2; J: TRBJ2-7; V: TRBV5-4; size: NA; CDR3: CASSPGTGLGKDEQYF; DNA: TGTGCCAGCAGCCCAGGTACAGGACTAGGAAAAGACGAGCAGTACTTC
D: TRBD2; J: TRBJ2-2; V: TRBV6-5; size: NA; CDR3: CASSYSFPSGYLINTGELFF; DNA: TGTGCCAGCAGTTACTCGTTCCCTAGCGGATACTTAATCAACACCGGGGAGCTGTTTTTT
D: NA; J: TRBJ2-7; V: TRBV7-9; size: NA; CDR3: CASSPYGYEQYF; DNA: TGTGCCAGCAGCCCCTATGGGTACGAGCAGTACTTC
D: NA; J: TRBJ2-7; V: TRBV20-1; size: few; CDR3: CSASRTGEQYF; DNA: TGCAGTGCTAGCCGGACGGGAGAGCAGTACTTC
D: TRBD2; J: TRBJ2-7; V: TRBV9; size: NA; CDR3: CASSVDGGSFYEQYF; DNA: TGTGCCAGCAGCGTAGATGGCGGGAGCTTCTACGAGCAGTACTTC
D: TRBD2; J: TRBJ2-5; V: TRBV4-1; size: NA; CDR3: CASSQEGLAGGETQYF; DNA: TGCGCCAGCAGCCAAGAGGGCCTAGCGGGAGGAGAGACCCAGTACTTC
D: NA; J: TRBJ2-7; V: TRBV6-2/TRBV6-3; size: NA; CDR3: CASSYSRRYSYYEQYF; DNA: TGTGCCAGCAGTTACTCCCGGCGTTACAGCTACTACGAGCAGTACTTC
D: TRBD1; J: TRBJ1-1; V: TRBV12-3/TRBV12-4; size: NA; CDR3: CASRTTGMNTEAFF; DNA: TGTGCCAGCAGGACGACAGGGATGAACACTGAAGCTTTCTTT
D: NA; J: TRBJ1-1; V: TRBV5-1; size: NA; CDR3: CASSLGAGTEVSF; DNA: TGCGCCAGCAGCTTAGGGGCGGGTACTGAAGTTTCCTTT
D: TRBD2; J: TRBJ2-1; V: TRBV20-1; size: few; CDR3: CSAKSGRAYNEQFF; DNA: TGCAGTGCTAAGAGCGGGAGGGCCTACAATGAGCAGTTCTTC
D: NA; J: TRBJ2-3; V: TRBV20-1; size: few; CDR3: CSAREKNRGTDTQYF; DNA: TGCAGTGCTAGAGAAAAGAACAGGGGCACAGATACGCAGTATTTT
D: TRBD2; J: TRBJ2-7; V: TRBV6-2/TRBV6-3; size: NA; CDR3: CASSTATLAGGYEQYF; DNA: TGTGCCAGCAGCACCGCCACTCTAGCGGGAGGCTACGAGCAGTACTTC
D: NA; J: TRBJ1-2; V: TRBV15; size: NA; CDR3: CATSGRGNYGYTF; DNA: TGTGCCACCAGCGGGAGGGGGAACTATGGCTACACCTTC
D: NA; J: TRBJ1-5; V: TRBV27; size: few; CDR3: CASTFVPHSSNQPQHF; DNA: TGTGCCAGCACGTTTGTCCCACACAGTAGCAATCAGCCCCAGCATTTT
D: NA; J: TRBJ1-1; V: TRBV5-6; size: NA; CDR3: CASSLWGYKTEAFF; DNA: TGTGCCAGCAGCTTGTGGGGGTACAAGACTGAAGCTTTCTTT
D: NA; J: TRBJ2-1; V: TRBV6-5; size: NA; CDR3: CASSSRTETNEQFF; DNA: TGTGCCAGCAGTTCTCGGACAGAGACCAATGAGCAGTTCTTC
D: NA; J: TRBJ2-4; V: TRBV5-1; size: few; CDR3: CASSLVTDGILRDKNIQYF; DNA: TGCGCCAGCAGCTTGGTTACTGATGGGATTCTTAGGGACAAAAACATTCAGTACTTC
D: NA; J: TRBJ1-2; V: TRBV9; size: few; CDR3: CASSQTTNYGYTF; DNA: TGTGCCAGCAGCCAGACGACTAACTATGGCTACACCTTC
D: TRBD2; J: TRBJ2-1; V: TRBV9; size: NA; CDR3: CASGFLAGGYNEQFF; DNA: TGTGCCAGCGGATTTCTAGCGGGAGGATACAATGAGCAGTTCTTC
D: TRBD2; J: TRBJ2-3; V: TRBV11-2; size: few; CDR3: CASSFTGTSGSTDTQYF; DNA: TGTGCCAGCAGCTTTACTGGGACTAGCGGGAGCACAGATACGCAGTATTTT
D: NA; J: TRBJ2-4; V: TRBV7-8; size: few; CDR3: CASSPTRILAKNIQYF; DNA: TGTGCCAGCAGCCCGACCCGGATCTTAGCCAAAAACATTCAGTACTTC
D: NA; J: TRBJ2-1; V: TRBV10-3; size: NA; CDR3: CAISEGAGGIYNEQFF; DNA: TGTGCCATCAGTGAGGGGGCCGGGGGCATCTACAATGAGCAGTTCTTC
D: NA; J: TRBJ2-2; V: TRBV27; size: NA; CDR3: CASSPRVYTGELFF; DNA: TGTGCCAGCAGTCCACGGGTTTACACCGGGGAGCTGTTTTTT
D: TRBD1; J: TRBJ1-2; V: TRBV5-1; size: few; CDR3: CASSLIQGAYYGYTF; DNA: TGCGCCAGCAGCTTAATACAGGGGGCGTACTATGGCTACACCTTC
D: TRBD2; J: TRBJ2-1; V: TRBV7-6; size: few; CDR3: CASGTSGTNYNEQFF; DNA: TGTGCCAGCGGGACTAGCGGGACCAATTACAATGAGCAGTTCTTC
D: NA; J: TRBJ1-1; V: TRBV5-1; size: few; CDR3: CASSLPGNTEAFF; DNA: TGCGCCAGCAGCTTACCAGGAAACACTGAAGCTTTCTTT
D: NA; J: TRBJ2-7; V: TRBV2; size: NA; CDR3: CASSERFLSYEQYF; DNA: TGTGCCAGCAGTGAAAGGTTCCTCTCCTACGAGCAGTACTTC
D: NA; J: TRBJ2-2; V: TRBV7-9; size: NA; CDR3: CASSDSGENTGELFF; DNA: TGTGCCAGCAGCGACAGCGGAGAGAACACCGGGGAGCTGTTTTTT
D: NA; J: TRBJ2-2; V: TRBV4-2; size: NA; CDR3: CASSQAERGNANTGELFF; DNA: TGTGCCAGCAGCCAAGCCGAAAGGGGGAATGCGAACACCGGGGAGCTGTTTTTT
D: NA; J: TRBJ2-7; V: TRBV20-1; size: once; CDR3: CSASGGAGMPAYEQYF; DNA: TGCAGTGCGAGTGGAGGGGCCGGCATGCCGGCCTACGAGCAGTACTTC
D: NA; J: TRBJ2-3; V: TRBV5-5; size: many; CDR3: CASSWSPGNTDTQYF; DNA: TGTGCCAGCAGCTGGAGCCCCGGAAACACAGATACGCAGTATTTT
D: NA; J: TRBJ1-2; V: TRBV12-3/TRBV12-4; size: few; CDR3: CASSVRRQNYGYTF; DNA: TGTGCCAGCAGTGTCCGGCGGCAGAACTATGGCTACACCTTC
D: TRBD1; J: TRBJ2-7; V: TRBV27; size: NA; CDR3: CASSRIGTVTHYEQYF; DNA: TGTGCCAGCAGCCGCATCGGGACAGTTACCCACTACGAGCAGTACTTC
D: NA; J: TRBJ2-1; V: TRBV7-8; size: few; CDR3: CASSFGSPHNEQFF; DNA: TGTGCCAGCAGCTTCGGGAGTCCCCACAATGAGCAGTTCTTC
D: NA; J: TRBJ1-2; V: TRBV7-9; size: NA; CDR3: CASSFAGAYGYTF; DNA: TGTGCCAGCAGCTTCGCCGGGGCCTATGGCTACACCTTC
D: NA; J: TRBJ1-2; V: TRBV11-1; size: few; CDR3: CASSPPQASRNLNYGYTF; DNA: TGTGCCAGCAGCCCCCCCCAGGCTTCCCGGAATCTTAACTATGGCTACACCTTC
D: NA; J: TRBJ2-1; V: TRBV24-1; size: NA; CDR3: CATSDSTLGEQFF; DNA: TGTGCCACCAGTGATTCCACGCTAGGGGAGCAGTTCTTC
D: NA; J: TRBJ2-3; V: TRBV12-3/TRBV12-4; size: NA; CDR3: CASSLAHHPSSTPTQYF; DNA: TGTGCCAGCAGTCTCGCCCATCATCCCTCTAGCACGCCTACGCAGTATTTT
D: NA; J: TRBJ1-1; V: TRBV30; size: once; CDR3: CAWRRQGRTEAFF; DNA: TGTGCCTGGAGACGGCAGGGGCGCACTGAAGCTTTCTTT
D: NA; J: TRBJ2-1; V: TRBV7-3; size: NA; CDR3: CASTLSRDGSRDEQFF; DNA: TGTGCCAGCACCCTCTCTCGCGACGGGAGTAGGGATGAGCAGTTCTTC
D: TRBD2; J: TRBJ2-7; V: TRBV3-1; size: NA; CDR3: CASSPGLAGFYEQYF; DNA: TGTGCCAGCAGCCCGGGACTAGCGGGTTTCTACGAGCAGTACTTC